What follows are 30 T cell receptor beta chains derived from one specimen sequenced in a study of cytomegalovirus exposure and HLA in healthy donors. Assay: immunoSEQ multiplex PCR; the TCRdb copy retains only in-frame clones and omits some. The table has fewer than 200,000 clones, 86% seen once; the top ten hold 2.7%. The sequenced material came from PBMCs. These receptors originate from a man aged 18 to 30 in good health and CMV-seropositive.

The chain links TRBV14 to TRBJ2-7, with a tentative D call TRBD2 (6 bases). V was trimmed by 1 base and J by 7 bases, leaving 20 bases between them. Germline CDR1 SGHDN, CDR2 FVKESK. This CDR3 has 16 amino acids. The CDR3 DNA reads as TGTGCCAGCAGCCAAGTTAGCGGACTTGCCCTCGAAGAGCAGTACTTC. Its translation: CASSQVSGLALEEQYF.

The chain recombines TRBV6-6 with TRBJ1-2, with 7 bases that match TRBD1. The germline gives CDR1 MNHNY, CDR2 SVGAGI (reference sequence). Trimming at V came to 2 bases and at J to 2 bases, leaving 5 bases not matched to a gene. CDR3 length equals 15 residues. DNA of the CDR3: TGTGCCAGCAGTTACGTGGGGACAGCAAACTATGGCTACACCTTC. Its translation is CASSYVGTANYGYTF.

This clone has just one count. The chain couples TRBV19 to TRBJ1-5; no clear D gene. Looked up from germline, CDR1 is LNHDA and CDR2 is SQIVND (reference sequence). The CDR3 loop spans 15 amino acids. The ends were cut back, 8 bases at V and 0 bases at J, with 14 bases in the middle. CDR3 residues: CASGGRWDSNQPQHF. The CDR3 region has the DNA TGTGCCAGTGGAGGGAGGTGGGATAGCAATCAGCCCCAGCATTTT.

The chain carries TRBV5-4 and TRBJ2-1; weak D call: TRBD2 (5 bases). V was clipped by 0 bases and J by 6 bases, with 10 bases between them. Germline loops: CDR1 SGHNT, CDR2 YYREEE (reference sequence). There are 14 residues in the CDR3. CDR3: CASSLDPSTNEQFF. CDR3 DNA sequence: TGTGCCAGCAGCTTGGATCCTAGCACCAATGAGCAGTTCTTC.

V and J are TRBV28 and TRBJ1-4; 10 nucleotides align to TRBD1. V shed 4 bases and J 8 bases; nucleotides not matched to a gene: 7. This CDR3 is built from 15 residues. From germline, CDR1 is MDHEN and CDR2 SYDVKM. The CDR3 coding sequence is TGTGCCAGCAGTTCGAGACAGGGGGCGGGAGAAAAACTGTTTTTT. Encoded protein: CASSSRQGAGEKLFF.

This rearrangement joins TRBV18 to TRBJ1-2; the D gene is possibly TRBD1 (5 bases). Germline CDR1 KGHSH, CDR2 LQKENI. Trimming cost V 1 base and J 2 bases, with 17 bases left between them. The CDR3 runs 17 residues. The CDR3 is CASSPRLPGGANYGYTF. In DNA form, the CDR3 reads TGTGCCAGCTCACCACGGCTCCCGGGAGGGGCCAACTATGGCTACACCTTC.

The gene calls are TRBV29-1 and TRBJ1-1; TRBD1 matches at 11 bases. The V gene end was trimmed by 6 bases and the J gene end by 5 bases; junction bases not matched to a gene: 5. Germline CDR1 SQVTM, CDR2 ANQGSEA. This CDR3 has 13 residues. The CDR3 region has the DNA TGCAGCGTAGACCGGGACAGGGGGACTGAAGCTTTCTTT. Amino acids: CSVDRDRGTEAFF.

The chain combines TRBV7-9 with TRBJ2-7; TRBD1 matches 9 bases. Trimming removed 4 bases from V and 0 bases from J; junction bases left unmatched: 7. Germline V gene data show CDR1 as SEHNR and CDR2 as FQNEAQ (reference sequence). CDR3 size: 16 residues. CDR3 in amino acids: CASSSYRGLDSYEQYF. CDR3 DNA: TGTGCCAGCAGCTCGTACAGGGGGCTGGACTCCTACGAGCAGTACTTC.

V and J are TRBV2 and TRBJ1-5; no clear D gene. This CDR3 region has 15 residues. V lost 0 bases to trimming and J lost 5 bases, with 11 bases between them. In germline, CDR1 is SNHLY, CDR2 FYNNEI. The CDR3 coding sequence is TGTGCCAGCAGTGAAGCTCGGCTGACTTATCAGCCCCAGCATTTT. Its protein is CASSEARLTYQPQHF.

The gene calls are TRBV14 and TRBJ2-7; TRBD2 aligns across 7 bases. Per the germline V gene, CDR1 is SGHDN and CDR2 is FVKESK. V shed 0 bases and J 3 bases; nucleotides not matched to a gene: 2. This CDR3 is 14 amino acids long. The CDR3 region has the DNA TGTGCCAGCAGCCAAGAGCGGGGGAACTACGAGCAGTACTTC. Its protein product is CASSQERGNYEQYF.

V gene TRBV27 combines with J gene TRBJ1-2; 7 positions match TRBD1. CDR1 is MNHEY, CDR2 SMNVEV, per germline (reference sequence). The CDR3 runs to 13 residues. The V and J ends lost 6 bases and 8 bases, in that order; junction bases with no gene match: 9. This chain's CDR3 is CASRGTDTRGYTF. The CDR3, as DNA: TGTGCCAGCAGGGGGACAGACACGCGCGGCTACACCTTC.

J is TRBJ1-1 and V is TRBV7-9, with TRBD1 identical over 11 bases. Germline trimming cut 6 bases from V and 5 bases from J; bases unmatched to any gene: 8. This CDR3 contains 15 residues. Germline CDR1 is SEHNR and CDR2 is FQNEAQ (reference sequence). Here the CDR3 reads CASRRTGGRGTEAFF. The CDR3 bases are TGTGCCAGCAGGCGGACAGGGGGCAGGGGTACTGAAGCTTTCTTT.

The rearrangement uses TRBV28 and TRBJ1-1, with TRBD1 matching over 9 bases. The CDR3 covers 17 residues. The germline CDR1 and CDR2 sequences are MDHEN and SYDVKM. Trimming cost V 6 bases and J 4 bases; bases outside gene matches: 15. The CDR3 bases are TGTGCCAGCAGCTCCTTAATGTCATACAGGGGGCTCACTGAAGCTTTCTTT. The encoded protein is CASSSLMSYRGLTEAFF.

The DNA of the CDR3 is TGTGCCAGTAACCAGGGGACAGGGGCAGATGGCTACACCTTC. Its protein product is CASNQGTGADGYTF. This chain links TRBV19 with TRBJ1-2, with 10 bases aligning to TRBD1. Trimming at V came to 7 bases and at J to 6 bases, leaving 8 bases not matched to a gene. Germline CDR1 and CDR2: LNHDA and SQIVND (reference sequence). The CDR3 is made up of 14 amino acids.

The chain employs TRBV6-5 and TRBJ1-1; unclear D gene. With 0 bases removed from V and 3 bases from J, the gap between germline ends came to 14 bases. The length of the CDR3 is 16 residues. Germline CDR1 is MNHEY and CDR2 is SVGAGI. CDR3 in amino acids: CASSYSRRGGYTEAFF. CDR3 nucleotide sequence: TGTGCCAGCAGTTACTCCCGACGGGGAGGGTACACTGAAGCTTTCTTT.

The chain is built from TRBV19 and TRBJ1-2; TRBD1 is a possible D gene (6 bases). Germline loops: CDR1 LNHDA, CDR2 SQIVND (reference sequence). The CDR3 length is 15 residues. Between the trimmed V and J ends, which lost 3 bases and 4 bases, there was a span of 15 bases. The CDR3 bases are TGTGCCAGTAGTATCGGGGGGCCCGTGCCCTATGGCTACACCTTC. It is translated as CASSIGGPVPYGYTF.

This clone has only a few counts. V and J are TRBV9 and TRBJ1-4; the D is unclear. Germline V gene lookup returns CDR1 SGDLS and CDR2 YYNGEE. The CDR3 is made up of 13 amino acids. V lost 4 bases to trimming and J lost 6 bases, with 10 bases between them. Written as DNA, the CDR3 is TGTGCCAGCAGCCCCCGCGGTGATGAAAAACTGTTTTTT. As protein: CASSPRGDEKLFF. The full variable domain, rest sourced from reference TRBV9 and TRBJ1-4, is DSGVTQTPKHLITATGQRVTLRCSPRSGDLSVYWYQQSLDQGLQFLIQYYNGEERAKGNILERFSAQQFPDLHSELNLSSLELGDSALYFCASSPRGDEKLFFGSGTQLSVL.

The rearrangement joins TRBV4-2 to TRBJ2-5; TRBD2 is a possible D gene (5 bases). This CDR3 is built from 15 residues. Germline CDR1 reads LGHNA; CDR2 reads YNFKEQ. The V gene lost 0 bases and the J gene lost 0 bases, with 8 bases spanning the gap. The CDR3 DNA sequence: TGTGCCAGCAGCCAAGAGTCGGGATACCAAGAGACCCAGTACTTC. This translates into CASSQESGYQETQYF.

V is TRBV5-1 and J is TRBJ2-2; no clear D gene. The V and J ends lost 4 bases and 7 bases respectively, with 11 bases between them. This CDR3 contains 13 residues. Germline CDR1 is SGHRS and CDR2 is YFSETQ. CDR3 coding DNA: TGCGCCAGCAGCCTTGCGGTGGACGGGGAGCTGTTTTTT. It codes for CASSLAVDGELFF.

The V gene is TRBV29-1, the J gene TRBJ2-1; D possibly corresponds to TRBD2 (6 bases). V was pared by 3 bases and J by 2 bases, with 11 bases between. Germline CDR1 reads SQVTM; CDR2 reads ANQGSEA. This CDR3 spans 14 amino acids. CDR3 DNA sequence: TGCAGCGTTGATGTGCGGGAACCCTACAATGAGCAGTTCTTC. Amino acid sequence: CSVDVREPYNEQFF.

V usage is TRBV28 and J usage is TRBJ2-7; D not resolved. The V gene's germline CDR1 is MDHEN and CDR2 SYDVKM. V was cut by 8 bases and J by 7 bases, with 15 bases left in between. The CDR3 runs to 12 residues. The CDR3 DNA reads TGTGCCAGCGCTCAGAGCTCTAGTGAGCAGTACTTC. Its protein product is CASAQSSSEQYF.

The chain couples TRBV7-3 to TRBJ2-5, with TRBD2 matching over 11 bases. The CDR3 is made up of 16 amino acids. J gave up 2 bases and V 5 bases, and 7 bases lay outside the gene matches. The germline V gene encodes CDR1 SGHTA and CDR2 FQGTGA. CDR3 coding DNA: TGTGCCAGCAGCCAAATAGCGGGAGGGGGGCAAGAGACCCAGTACTTC. It specifies CASSQIAGGGQETQYF.

The genes are TRBV11-2 and TRBJ2-4; D possibly corresponds to TRBD2 (6 bases). Germline lookup yields CDR1 SGHAT and CDR2 FQNNGV. This CDR3 has 16 amino acids. The V gene lost 3 bases and the J gene lost 9 bases, with 21 bases spanning the gap. The CDR3 bases are TGTGCCAGCAGCTTGGGGACGGCGGGGTCCTTTTTCATTCAGTACTTC. Amino acid sequence: CASSLGTAGSFFIQYF.

The chain links TRBV13 to TRBJ2-1, with TRBD2 matching over 7 bases. The CDR3 runs to 15 residues. The germline CDR1 and CDR2 sequences are PRHDT and FYEKMQ (reference sequence). The V and J ends lost 0 bases and 4 bases, in that order; junction bases with no gene match: 3. DNA for the CDR3: TGTGCCAGCAGCTTAGGGCTAGCGGTTTACAATGAGCAGTTCTTC. Its translation is CASSLGLAVYNEQFF.

V is TRBV7-2 and J is TRBJ2-3, with 9 bases that match TRBD2. The CDR3 is made up of 17 amino acids. Germline V gene lookup returns CDR1 SGHTA and CDR2 FQGNSA. V was clipped by 0 bases and J by 7 bases; unmatched bases: 11. In DNA form, the CDR3 reads TGTGCCAGCAGCTTAGCGCAGGGCGGGGGGGCCGTAAATACGCAGTATTTT. Translated, it gives CASSLAQGGGAVNTQYF.

The CDR3 region is CASSRGTGVNQPQHF. CDR3 nucleotide sequence: TGTGCCAGCTCACGCGGGACAGGGGTCAATCAGCCCCAGCATTTT. The chain employs TRBV18 and TRBJ1-5; TRBD1 matches 10 bases. This CDR3 spans 15 amino acids. Germline lookup yields CDR1 KGHSH and CDR2 LQKENI. V lost 4 bases, J lost 3 bases, and 3 bases stayed unmatched.

The V call is TRBV28, the J call TRBJ2-3; D not resolved. V shed 5 bases and J shed 3 bases, with 6 bases lying between them. In germline, CDR1 is MDHEN, CDR2 SYDVKM. CDR3 length: 12 amino acids. CDR3 bases: TGTGCCAGCAGTCCGGAGACAGATACGCAGTATTTT. Translated: CASSPETDTQYF. Looking up the rest from reference TRBV28 and TRBJ2-3 gives the full variable domain: DVKVTQSSRYLVKRTGEKVFLECVQDMDHENMFWYRQDPGLGLRLIYFSYDVKMKEKGDIPEGYSVSREKKERFSLILESASTNQTSMYLCASSPETDTQYFGPGTRLTVL.

A few counts support this clone. CDR3 protein: CAISEPLGGGEQFF. The CDR3 bases are TGTGCCATCAGTGAGCCCTTGGGGGGGGGTGAGCAGTTCTTC. The chain couples TRBV10-3 to TRBJ2-1; 7 bases agree with TRBD2. The V segment lost 2 bases and the J segment 9 bases; nucleotides outside the gene matches: 7. Germline CDR1 is ENHRY and CDR2 is SYGVKD. The CDR3 contains 14 residues.

This chain's CDR3 is CASSFAANGAYEQYF. DNA of the CDR3: TGTGCCAGCAGCTTTGCGGCCAACGGAGCCTACGAGCAGTACTTC. This chain joins TRBV11-2 and TRBJ2-7; D unclear. Trimming cost V 3 bases and J 2 bases, with 14 bases left between them. Germline assignment: CDR1 SGHAT and CDR2 FQNNGV. CDR3 length: 15 residues.

The rearrangement joins TRBV18 to TRBJ1-2; tentatively, D is TRBD1 (5 bases). The V and J ends lost 4 bases and 8 bases respectively, with 20 bases between them. Germline CDR1 reads KGHSH; CDR2 reads LQKENI. The CDR3 is 15 amino acids. The CDR3 loop reads CASSRAGGQLWGYTF. Here the CDR3 DNA reads TGTGCCAGCTCACGGGCCGGCGGACAACTATGGGGCTACACCTTC.